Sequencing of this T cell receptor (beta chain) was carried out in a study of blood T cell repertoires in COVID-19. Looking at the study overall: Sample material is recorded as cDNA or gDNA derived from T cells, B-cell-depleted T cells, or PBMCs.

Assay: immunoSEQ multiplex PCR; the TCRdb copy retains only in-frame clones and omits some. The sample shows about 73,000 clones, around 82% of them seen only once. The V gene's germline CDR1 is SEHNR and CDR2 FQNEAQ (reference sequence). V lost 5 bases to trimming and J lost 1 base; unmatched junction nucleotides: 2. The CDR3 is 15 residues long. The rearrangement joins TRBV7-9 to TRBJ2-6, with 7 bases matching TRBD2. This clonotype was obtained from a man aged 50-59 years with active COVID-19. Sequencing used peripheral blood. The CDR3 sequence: CASSHGGSGANVLTF. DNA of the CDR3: TGTGCCAGCAGCCACGGGGGGTCTGGGGCCAACGTCCTGACTTTC.